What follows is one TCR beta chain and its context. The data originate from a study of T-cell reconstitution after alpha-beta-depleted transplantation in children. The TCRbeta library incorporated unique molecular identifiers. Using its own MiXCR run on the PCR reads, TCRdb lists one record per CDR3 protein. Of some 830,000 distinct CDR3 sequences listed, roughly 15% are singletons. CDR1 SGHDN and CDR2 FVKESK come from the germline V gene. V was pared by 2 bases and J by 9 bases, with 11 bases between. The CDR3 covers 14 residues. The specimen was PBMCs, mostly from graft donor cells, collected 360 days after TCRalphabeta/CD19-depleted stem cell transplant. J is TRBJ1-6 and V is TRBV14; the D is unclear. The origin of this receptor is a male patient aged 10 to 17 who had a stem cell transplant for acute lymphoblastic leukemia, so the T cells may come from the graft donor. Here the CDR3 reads CASSQNRWGSPLHF. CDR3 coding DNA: TGTGCCAGCAGCCAAAATCGGTGGGGTTCACCCCTCCACTTT.